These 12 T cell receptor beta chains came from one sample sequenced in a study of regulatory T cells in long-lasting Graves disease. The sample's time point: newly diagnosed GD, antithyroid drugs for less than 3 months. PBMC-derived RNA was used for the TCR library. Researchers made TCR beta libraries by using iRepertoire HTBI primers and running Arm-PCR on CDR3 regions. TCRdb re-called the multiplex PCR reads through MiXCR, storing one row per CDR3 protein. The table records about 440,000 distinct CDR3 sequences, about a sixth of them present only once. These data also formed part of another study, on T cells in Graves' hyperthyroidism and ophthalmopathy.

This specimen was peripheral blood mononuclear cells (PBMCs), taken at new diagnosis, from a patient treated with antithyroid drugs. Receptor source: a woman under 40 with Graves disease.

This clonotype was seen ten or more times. The CDR3 coding sequence is TGTGCCAGCAGCATATACAGGGAGGGCGAGCAGTACTTC. Translation: CASSIYREGEQYF. The genes are TRBV7-3 and TRBJ2-7; TRBD2 might be the D (7 bases). V lost 5 bases to trimming and J lost 6 bases, with 14 bases between them. Germline CDR1 and CDR2: SGHTA and FQGTGA. The CDR3 loop spans 13 amino acids.

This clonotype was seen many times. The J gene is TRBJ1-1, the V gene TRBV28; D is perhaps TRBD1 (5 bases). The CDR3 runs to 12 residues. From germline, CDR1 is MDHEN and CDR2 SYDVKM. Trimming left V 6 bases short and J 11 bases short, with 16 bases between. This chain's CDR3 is CASRPPGRAAFF. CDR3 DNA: TGTGCCAGCAGACCCCCGGGCAGGGCTGCTTTCTTT.

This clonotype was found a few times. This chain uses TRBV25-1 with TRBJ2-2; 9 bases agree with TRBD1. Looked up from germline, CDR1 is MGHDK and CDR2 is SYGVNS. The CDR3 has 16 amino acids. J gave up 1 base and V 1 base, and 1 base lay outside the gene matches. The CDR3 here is CASSEWGQGNTGELFF. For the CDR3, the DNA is TGTGCCAGCAGTGAATGGGGACAGGGGAACACCGGGGAGCTGTTTTTT.

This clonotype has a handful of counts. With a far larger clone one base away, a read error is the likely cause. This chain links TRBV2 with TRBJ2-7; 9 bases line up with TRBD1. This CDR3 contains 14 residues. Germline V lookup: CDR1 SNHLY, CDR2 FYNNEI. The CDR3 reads CATSEGTGPYEQYF. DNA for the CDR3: TGTGCCACCAGTGAAGGGACAGGGCCTTACGAGCAGTACTTC.

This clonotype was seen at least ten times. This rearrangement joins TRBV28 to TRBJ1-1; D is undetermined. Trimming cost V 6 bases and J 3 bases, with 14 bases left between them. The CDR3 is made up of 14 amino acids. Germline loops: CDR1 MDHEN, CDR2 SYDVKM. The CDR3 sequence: CASSPVQRDTEAFF. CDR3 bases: TGTGCCAGCAGCCCCGTTCAGCGAGACACTGAAGCTTTCTTT.

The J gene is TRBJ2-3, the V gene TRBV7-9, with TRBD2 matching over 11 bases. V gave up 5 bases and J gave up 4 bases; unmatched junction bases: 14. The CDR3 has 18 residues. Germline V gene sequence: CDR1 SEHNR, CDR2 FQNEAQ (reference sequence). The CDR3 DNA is TGTGCCAGCAGCCCAGGGAGTAGCGGGAGGGCCGAGGCAGATACGCAGTATTTT. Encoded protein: CASSPGSSGRAEADTQYF. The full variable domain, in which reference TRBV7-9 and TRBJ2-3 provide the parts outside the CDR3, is DTGVSQNPRHKITKRGQNVTFRCDPISEHNRLYWYRQTLGQGPEFLTYFQNEAQLEKSRLLSDRFSAERPKGSFSTLEIQRTEQGDSAMYLCASSPGSSGRAEADTQYFGPGTRLTVL.

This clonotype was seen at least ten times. The CDR3: CASSVAMNEQYF. The CDR3 coding sequence is TGTGCCAGCAGTGTAGCGATGAACGAGCAGTACTTC. The chain links TRBV6-2 or TRBV6-3 to TRBJ2-7; D might be TRBD2 (5 bases). CDR1 and CDR2 from the germline V gene are MNHEY and SVGEGT. V lost 5 bases to trimming and J lost 5 bases, with 10 bases between them. This CDR3 region has 12 residues.

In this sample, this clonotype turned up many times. The CDR3 sequence: CASSHAGGATEQYF. The CDR3 bases are TGTGCCAGCAGTCACGCAGGGGGGGCCACCGAGCAGTACTTC. The J gene is TRBJ2-7, the V gene TRBV12-3 or TRBV12-4; perhaps D is TRBD1 or TRBD2 (7 bases each). The V gene lost 5 bases and the J gene lost 6 bases, with 17 bases spanning the gap. CDR3 length equals 14 residues.

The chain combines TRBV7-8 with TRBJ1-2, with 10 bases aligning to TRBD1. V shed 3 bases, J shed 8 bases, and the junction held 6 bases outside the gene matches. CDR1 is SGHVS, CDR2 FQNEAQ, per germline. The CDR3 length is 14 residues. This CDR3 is CASSFRGTGEGYTF. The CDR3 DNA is TGTGCCAGCAGCTTTAGAGGGACAGGGGAAGGCTACACCTTC.

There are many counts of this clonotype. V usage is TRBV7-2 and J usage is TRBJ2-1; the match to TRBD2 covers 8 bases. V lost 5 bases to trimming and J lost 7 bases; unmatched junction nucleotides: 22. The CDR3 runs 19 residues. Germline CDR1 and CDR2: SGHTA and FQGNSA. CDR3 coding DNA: TGTGCCAGCAGCCCCGGGACCCACCGTGCCGGGAGGGCCCGGAATGAGCAGTTCTTC. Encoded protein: CASSPGTHRAGRARNEQFF.

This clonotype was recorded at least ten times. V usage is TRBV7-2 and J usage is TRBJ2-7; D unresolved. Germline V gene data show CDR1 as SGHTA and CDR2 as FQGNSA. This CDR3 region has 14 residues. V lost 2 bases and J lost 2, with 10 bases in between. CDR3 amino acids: CASSLSDAAYEQYF. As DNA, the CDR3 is TGTGCCAGCAGCTTATCAGACGCGGCCTACGAGCAGTACTTC.

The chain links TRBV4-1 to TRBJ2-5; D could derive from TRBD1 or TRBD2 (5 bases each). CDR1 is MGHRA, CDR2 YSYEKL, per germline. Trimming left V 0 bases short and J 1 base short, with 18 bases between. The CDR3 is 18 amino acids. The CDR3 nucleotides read TGCGCCAGCAGCCAAGATAGGAGGACCGGACACCCCCAAGAGACCCAGTACTTC. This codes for CASSQDRRTGHPQETQYF.